Sequencing of this T cell receptor beta chain was carried out in a study of PD-1 blockade in classical Hodgkin lymphoma (dated by TCRdb to about 2020). About the study as a whole: Nivolumab dosing was 3 mg/kg intravenously every 2 weeks, continuing until either disease progression or unacceptable toxicity. A peripheral blood immune signature of response to PD-1 blockade in classical Hodgkin lymphoma was defined using TCR beta sequencing and CyTOF.

What the time point label conveys for this sample: cycle 1 day 1 (C1D1), immediately before nivolumab initiation. All trial patients had relapsed after autologous stem cell transplantation, with cohorts A, B and C differing in prior brentuximab vedotin exposure. The trial cohort was composed of 56 patients with relapsed/refractory classical Hodgkin lymphoma, for whom complete response, partial response or progressive disease was recorded as best overall response. In the multi-cohort phase II CheckMate 205 trial, trial patients received single-agent nivolumab. An independent review committee assessed best overall response by applying the 2007 International Working Group response criteria. Trial PBMCs were collected just before the start of nivolumab (C1D1) and during therapy at cycle 2 day 1 and cycle 4 day 1. Peripheral blood was collected in 8 mL Vacutainer Cell Preparation Tubes, from which PBMCs were isolated by centrifugation and then cryopreserved.

What the research found in general, with its limitations: Baseline TCR diversity was reported to be lower in newly diagnosed patients than in healthy donors, and even lower in relapsed/refractory patients. Patients starting nivolumab less than 1 year after ASCT had lower diversity and were excluded from later analyses to avoid confounding by immune reconstitution. Only a single clinical trial cohort was studied, and what caused the repertoire differences, possibly disease activity or prior therapy, remained undefined. A significant rise by C4D1 was seen in CD4+ but not CD8+ TCR diversity (p=0.0027 vs p=0.16), with the rise being most apparent in complete responders (p=0.02). Trial patients achieving complete response had baseline diversity similar to newly diagnosed patients, whereas partial responders and progressors had significantly lower diversity.

The Qiagen DNeasy kit was used to extract genomic DNA from unsorted PBMCs and from the negatively selected CD4+ and CD8+ fractions. TCR beta CDR3 regions were subjected to amplification by immunoSEQ multiplex PCR with primers that anneal to V and J segments. Amplification bias was minimized using a synthetic immune receptor repertoire, and residual bias was removed computationally after sequencing. Per the original workflow: Custom Python scripts were used to quantify repertoire diversity as the Shannon entropy index. Unsorted, CD4+ and CD8+ repertoires were analyzed separately, except in combined analyses where CD4+ and CD8+ sequences were merged in silico. A clone was considered expanded if an increase in frequency of at least 2-fold after treatment relative to C1D1 was found, and a pseudocount of 0.5 was applied to clones undetected at baseline. Singleton clones were defined as clones with 0 or 1 copy at C1D1, and non-singleton clones were defined as clones with 2 or more copies. Clones expanded in unsorted samples were assigned a CD4+, CD8+ or unknown annotation through matching of protein sequences in sorted samples from the same patient. Diversity changes from C1D1 to C4D1 were tested in paired samples using Wilcoxon tests. TCRdb took this table from immuneACCESS and kept in-frame rearrangements with V and J called. Such tables lack part of the clones; where checked against another copy, unresolved V genes explain under half of the gap, and the rest is unexplained. V and J calls plus clone size are reproduced from that table; the DNA served to infer D and trimming. In this sample the table shows 45,000 to 55,000 clones, more than 65% of which occur a single time. Of the sample, about 15% is held by the ten largest clones.

Trimming costs V 5 bases and J 7 bases, and their ends lie 15 bases apart. CDR1 SNHLY and CDR2 FYNNEI are derived from the germline V gene. Including the terminal cysteine and phenylalanine, the CDR3 comprises 13 residues. This entry keeps only the CDR3 DNA: 39 bases, framed from base 1. This clone was observed once. The target of this receptor is not known. Qualities for individual bases were not recorded, and no much larger clone is one base off. The chain is encoded by TRBV2 joined to TRBJ2-7; a weak D assignment points to TRBD1 (6 bases agree). Here the sequenced sample was peripheral blood mononuclear cells (PBMCs), taken at baseline. This clonotype originated in a human donor with classical Hodgkin lymphoma. CDR3 reads: CASSTGTVREQYF. The DNA sequence reads TGTGCCAGCAGTACAGGGACGGTGAGGGAGCAGTACTTC.